This TCR beta chain was sequenced in a study of blood T cell repertoires in COVID-19. Study as a whole: Sources were T cells, B-cell-depleted T cells, or PBMCs; the material itself was cDNA or gDNA.

Source study methods: The authors estimated nucleated cell counts from reference gene primer amplification. Clones were read by immunoSEQ multiplex PCR, and TCRdb kept only the in-frame ones, dropping some. V and J calls and clone size follow that table, whereas D and trimming were derived from the DNA. Of 200,000 to 250,000 clones detected, about 81% appear once; the ten largest clones hold approximately 5.2%. The Seattle site enrolled patients during active infection and followed them longitudinally. V was shortened by 0 bases and J by 4 bases, with 5 bases between the two germline ends. The CDR3 loop spans 13 amino acids. The germline CDR1 and CDR2 sequences are SGDLS and YYNGEE.

This rearrangement joins TRBV9 to TRBJ2-4; D is ambiguous. The source of this sequence is a woman aged 70-85 years with COVID-19, enrolled during active disease. Sample: peripheral blood. CDR3 loop: CASSVDGKNIQYF. The CDR3 nucleotides read TGTGCCAGCAGCGTAGACGGGAAAAACATTCAGTACTTC.